This T cell receptor beta chain appears in the sequencing data of a study of OX40 agonist ivuxolimab in advanced cancers. At the level of the study: The patients received ivuxolimab by intravenous route every 2 weeks at 0.01 to 10 mg/kg. The study enrolled dose-escalation patients with hepatocellular carcinoma, melanoma, renal cell or head and neck cancer.

On this clone itself: Its antigen is undetermined.

Trimming removed 7 bases from V and 4 bases from J, with 16 bases in between. There are 14 residues in the CDR3. Germline V gives CDR1 SEHNR, CDR2 FQNEAQ (reference sequence). The protocol was immunoSEQ multiplex PCR, while the TCRdb copy is restricted to in-frame clones and leaves out a portion. The sample shows about 60,000 clones, more than 70% of them seen only once. Study-wide results and limits: Partial responders dosed at 0.1-3.0 mg/kg displayed clonal expansion ranking among the lowest. Average numbers of expanded clones were greater in CD8+ T cells than in CD4+.

The sample here was CD4+ or CD8+ T cells sorted from blood, taken in a trial of the OX40 agonist ivuxolimab. The TCR originated in an adult with an advanced solid tumor such as melanoma, head and neck, liver or kidney cancer. The V and J genes are TRBV7-9 and TRBJ1-1; tentatively, D is TRBD1 (5 bases). This CDR3 is CASILGAEVTEAFF. CDR3 in DNA: TGTGCCAGCATCCTCGGGGCGGAAGTCACTGAAGCTTTCTTT.